This T cell receptor beta chain was observed in a study of T cell changes during pregnancy in multiple sclerosis (dated by TCRdb to the late 2010s). General notes on the study: The study examined how the T cell repertoire changed over the course of pregnancy in women with multiple sclerosis.

The CDR3 runs 15 amino acids, cysteine and phenylalanine included. Just CDR3 DNA is preserved here, 45 bases in frame from base 1. The junction shows trimming of 4 bases on V and 4 bases on J, plus 17 bases between the germline ends. CDR1 and CDR2, looked up from the germline V gene, are MGHDK and SYGVNS. Library preparation used the immunoSEQ multiplex PCR assay. This is the immuneACCESS table as TCRdb keeps it, with only in-frame sequences that have V and J called. A part of the clones is gone; compared with another copy, unresolved V genes explain less than half, and the rest is unexplained. In this sample the table shows just under 85,000 clones, 90% to 95% of which occur a single time. The ten largest account for under 3% of the sample. Turning to this clone: Which antigen it targets is not known. No much larger clone is present one base from it, and per-base qualities are unavailable.

Sequencing used peripheral blood, obtained in the first trimester of pregnancy. The V and J segments used are TRBV25-1 and TRBJ2-7; matching of 7 bases hints at TRBD2 as the D gene. The TCR comes from a female donor with multiple sclerosis, enrolled in a pregnancy study. At the DNA level, the sequence is TGTGCCAGCAGTGCCCCCCTAGGGGGGGTATACGAGCAGTACTTC. Translated, this is CASSAPLGGVYEQYF.